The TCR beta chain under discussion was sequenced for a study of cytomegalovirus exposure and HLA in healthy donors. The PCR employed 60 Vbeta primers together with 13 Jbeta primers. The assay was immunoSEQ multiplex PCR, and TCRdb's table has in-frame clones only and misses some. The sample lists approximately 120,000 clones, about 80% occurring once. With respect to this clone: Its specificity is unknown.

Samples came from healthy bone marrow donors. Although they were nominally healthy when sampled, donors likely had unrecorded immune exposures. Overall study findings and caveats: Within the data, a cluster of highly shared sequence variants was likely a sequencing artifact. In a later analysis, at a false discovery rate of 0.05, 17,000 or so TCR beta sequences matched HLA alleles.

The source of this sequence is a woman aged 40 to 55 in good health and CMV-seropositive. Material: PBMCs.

CDR3 loop: CAWRRRPNEKLFF. Here the CDR3 DNA reads TGTGCCTGGAGACGCAGGCCTAATGAAAAACTGTTTTTT. The chain recombines TRBV30 with TRBJ1-4; D remains unclear. This CDR3 comprises 13 residues. V was cut by 3 bases and J by 3 bases, with 8 bases left in between. Germline CDR1 reads GTSNPN; CDR2 reads SVGIG (reference sequence). Filled out from reference TRBV30 and TRBJ1-4, the complete variable domain reads SQTIHQWPATLVQPVGSPLSLECTVEGTSNPNLYWYRQAAGRGLQLLFYSVGIGQISSEVPQNLSASRPQDRQFILSSKKLLLSDSGFYLCAWRRRPNEKLFFGSGTQLSVL.